This T cell receptor (beta chain) comes out of a study of blood T cell repertoires in COVID-19. The overall study: Samples taken during acute and convalescent COVID-19 were collected in the United States, Italy and Spain. Sources were T cells, B-cell-depleted T cells, or PBMCs; the material itself was cDNA or gDNA.

Per the original methods: Estimated nucleated cell counts came from reference gene primer amplification. Here immunoSEQ multiplex PCR was the method, and the copy in TCRdb shows in-frame clones only, minus some. V and J calls and clone size come straight from that table; D and trimming were deduced from the DNA. The sample includes about 80,000 clones, 60% to 85% of them seen just once. The table lists this clone with a count of one. Trimming cost V 2 bases and J 2 bases, with 7 bases left between them. Germline V gene sequence: CDR1 SGHVS, CDR2 FNYEAQ. This CDR3 is 14 amino acids long. This receptor was obtained from a human donor in a cohort sampled during active COVID-19. This sequence joins TRBV7-6 and TRBJ1-5; D is ambiguous. Sample: peripheral blood. The CDR3 nucleotides read TGTGCCAGCAGCTTAAGTCCGGGCAATCAGCCCCAGCATTTT. As protein: CASSLSPGNQPQHF.